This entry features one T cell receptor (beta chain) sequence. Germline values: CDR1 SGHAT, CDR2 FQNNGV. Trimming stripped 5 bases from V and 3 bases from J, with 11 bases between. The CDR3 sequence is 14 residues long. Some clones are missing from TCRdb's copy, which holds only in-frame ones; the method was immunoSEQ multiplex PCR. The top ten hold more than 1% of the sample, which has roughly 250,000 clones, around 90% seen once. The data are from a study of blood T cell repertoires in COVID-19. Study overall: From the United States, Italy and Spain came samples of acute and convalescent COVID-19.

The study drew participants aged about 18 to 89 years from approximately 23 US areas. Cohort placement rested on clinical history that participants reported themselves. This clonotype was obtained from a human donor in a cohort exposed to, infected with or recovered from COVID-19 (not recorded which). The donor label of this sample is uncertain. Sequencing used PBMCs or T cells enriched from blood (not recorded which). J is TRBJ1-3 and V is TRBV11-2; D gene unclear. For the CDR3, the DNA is TGTGCCAGCAGCGTAGGACTGCGTGGAAACACCATATATTTT. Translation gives CASSVGLRGNTIYF.